Shown below are 25 T cell receptor beta chains from a single sample sequenced in a study of cytomegalovirus exposure and HLA in healthy donors (dated by TCRdb to about 2017). Receptor amplification or capture employed the immunoSEQ multiplex PCR assay. A mixture of 60 forward primers for TCR Vbeta segments and 13 reverse primers for TCR Jbeta segments was used in the multiplex PCR. TCRdb provides this immuneACCESS table in a form limited to in-frame rearrangements. Some clones are lacking; in checked studies, under half of them reflect an unresolved V gene, and why the rest are absent is not known. This sample lists a few hundred thousand clones; roughly 80% were detected once. The ten biggest clones cover about 0.29% of the sample. What was sequenced was PBMCs. Every receptor here comes from a girl aged 2-9 years in good health and CMV-seronegative.

The V call is TRBV6-4, the J call TRBJ2-2, with 10 bases aligning to TRBD1. This CDR3 contains 15 residues. Looked up from germline, CDR1 is MRHNA and CDR2 is SNTAGT. V trimming: 6 bases; J trimming: 6 bases; junction bases outside the gene matches: 7. CDR3: CASRDDRGRAGELFF. In DNA, the CDR3 is TGTGCCAGCAGAGATGACAGGGGGCGCGCCGGGGAGCTGTTTTTT.

The chain joins TRBV30 to TRBJ2-7; 10 nucleotides match TRBD1. V trimming: 4 bases; J trimming: 2 bases; junction bases outside the gene matches: 5. Per germline, CDR1 GTSNPN and CDR2 SVGIG (reference sequence). The CDR3 covers 14 residues. The CDR3 here is CAWIRGTGAYEQYF. CDR3 nucleotide sequence: TGTGCCTGGATAAGGGGGACAGGGGCCTACGAGCAGTACTTC.

The chain joins TRBV7-8 to TRBJ1-1; D remains ambiguous. Germline CDR1 is SGHVS and CDR2 is FQNEAQ. The CDR3 has 15 residues. V was clipped by 2 bases and J by 8 bases, with 18 bases between them. The CDR3 nucleotides are TGTGCCAGCAGCTTACAGGCTTTAAATCCCCTGGAAGCTTTCTTT. The encoded protein is CASSLQALNPLEAFF.

J is TRBJ2-1 and V is TRBV10-3; TRBD2 might be the D (6 bases). V gave up 4 bases and J gave up 5 bases, with 9 bases separating them. The CDR3 is 13 residues long. CDR1 and CDR2 (germline): ENHRY, SYGVKD. The CDR3 nucleotides are TGTGCCATCAGTGGGAGGGAGGACAATGAGCAGTTCTTC. It is translated as CAISGREDNEQFF.

V usage is TRBV2 and J usage is TRBJ1-2; D might be TRBD1 (6 bases). The V end lost 8 bases, the J end lost 2 bases, and 9 bases lay between the germline ends. Per germline, CDR1 SNHLY and CDR2 FYNNEI. The CDR3 runs 12 residues. The CDR3 is CASQDRNYGYTF. In nucleotides, the CDR3 is TGTGCCAGCCAGGACAGAAACTATGGCTACACCTTC.

The chain is built from TRBV11-2 and TRBJ1-1, with 7 bases lining up with TRBD1. Unmatched junction bases numbered 14, after V lost 5 bases and J lost 11 bases. The CDR3 has 14 amino acids. Germline assignment: CDR1 SGHAT and CDR2 FQNNGV. CDR3 bases: TGTGCCAGCAGCCCCCGGACAGGCGCCCCTGGGGCTTTCTTT. As protein: CASSPRTGAPGAFF.

This clone was picked up one time. CDR3 sequence (DNA): TGTGCCAGCAGCCAACGGAATTCACCCCTCCACTTT. Translating gives CASSQRNSPLHF. J is TRBJ1-6 and V is TRBV14, with D uncertain. The germline gives CDR1 SGHDN, CDR2 FVKESK. The CDR3 covers 12 residues. V was shortened by 2 bases and J by 7 bases, with 3 bases between the two germline ends.

The J gene is TRBJ1-6, the V gene TRBV6-5; TRBD1 matches 9 bases. The CDR3 is made up of 16 amino acids. The junction had 6 bases not matched to a gene; V was cut back by 2 bases and J by 7 bases. Germline-derived CDR1 and CDR2 are MNHEY and SVGAGI. The chain's CDR3 is CASSYTGTGLNSPLHF. CDR3 in DNA: TGTGCCAGCAGTTACACCGGGACAGGGTTGAATTCACCCCTCCACTTT.

The genes are TRBV19 and TRBJ1-5, with D possibly matching TRBD1 (6 bases). The V and J ends lost 3 bases and 10 bases respectively, with 16 bases between them. Germline CDR1 and CDR2: LNHDA and SQIVND (reference sequence). This CDR3 contains 14 residues. CDR3 DNA sequence: TGTGCCAGTAGTATGGTCCCGGGACAAGTTCCCCAGCATTTT. Translation gives CASSMVPGQVPQHF.

The genes are TRBV11-2 and TRBJ1-3; D is ambiguous. Germline V CDR1 and CDR2: SGHAT, FQNNGV. Between the trimmed V and J ends, which lost 5 bases and 0 bases, there was a span of 14 bases. The CDR3 consists of 16 residues. CDR3 coding DNA: TGTGCCAGCAGCCTAAGATCAGGTGACTCTGGAAACACCATATATTTT. Translated: CASSLRSGDSGNTIYF. Full variable domain (remainder filled in from reference TRBV11-2 and TRBJ1-3): EAGVAQSPRYKIIEKRQSVAFWCNPISGHATLYWYQQILGQGPKLLIQFQNNGVVDDSQLPKDRFSAERLKGVDSTLKIQPAKLEDSAVYLCASSLRSGDSGNTIYFGEGSWLTVV.

This clone came up once. V usage is TRBV28 and J usage is TRBJ1-1, with 7 bases identical to TRBD1. CDR1 is MDHEN and CDR2 is SYDVKM in the germline V gene. V was pared by 6 bases and J by 5 bases, with 6 bases of the junction left unmatched. This CDR3 region has 13 residues. The CDR3 loop reads CASRGIRGTEAFF. CDR3 DNA: TGTGCCAGCAGAGGAATCAGGGGGACTGAAGCTTTCTTT.

The chain couples TRBV7-9 to TRBJ2-1; 10 bases are shared with TRBD2. V was pared by 4 bases and J by 2 bases, with 11 bases of the junction left unmatched. Germline V gene lookup returns CDR1 SEHNR and CDR2 FQNEAQ (reference sequence). CDR3 length: 18 amino acids. The CDR3 bases are TGTGCCAGCAGCTCCTTTGGGTCTAGCGGGAGAACCTACAATGAGCAGTTCTTC. Residues: CASSSFGSSGRTYNEQFF.

The chain carries TRBV19 and TRBJ2-5, with TRBD2 matching over 11 bases. The germline V gene has CDR1 LNHDA and CDR2 SQIVND (reference sequence). The CDR3 has 16 amino acids. Trimming took 4 bases from V and 4 from J; bases not matched to a gene: 8. This chain's CDR3 is CASSTSGLAVLETQYF. CDR3 sequence (DNA): TGTGCCAGTAGTACTTCGGGACTAGCGGTTTTAGAGACCCAGTACTTC.

The chain uses TRBV2 and TRBJ2-3, with 7 positions matching TRBD1. This CDR3 has 14 residues. Germline trimming cut 8 bases from V and 2 bases from J; bases unmatched to any gene: 7. Germline CDR1 and CDR2: SNHLY and FYNNEI. The CDR3 DNA reads as TGTGCCAGCTCCCAACAGGGGCTCACAGATACGCAGTATTTT. Translated, it gives CASSQQGLTDTQYF. Based on the CDR3 plus reference TRBV2 and TRBJ2-3, the full variable domain is EPEVTQTPSHQVTQMGQEVILRCVPISNHLYFYWYRQILGQKVEFLVSFYNNEISEKSEIFDDQFSVERPDGSNFTLKIRSTKLEDSAMYFCASSQQGLTDTQYFGPGTRLTVL.

The chain combines TRBV18 with TRBJ1-1; 10 positions match TRBD1. CDR3 length equals 13 residues. V was pared by 3 bases and J by 8 bases, with 3 bases of the junction left unmatched. Germline loops: CDR1 KGHSH, CDR2 LQKENI. The CDR3 loop reads CASSPPGQGEAFF. Here the CDR3 DNA reads TGTGCCAGCTCACCTCCGGGACAGGGGGAAGCTTTCTTT.

This clone was seen a handful of times. V gene TRBV7-9 combines with J gene TRBJ2-1; a weak D match, TRBD2 (5 bases). This CDR3 is built from 12 residues. Per the germline V gene, CDR1 is SEHNR and CDR2 is FQNEAQ (reference sequence). The ends were cut back, 7 bases at V and 6 bases at J, with 10 bases in the middle. CDR3 in amino acids: CASNGGSNEQFF. The CDR3 DNA reads as TGTGCCAGCAATGGCGGGTCCAATGAGCAGTTCTTC.

The chain employs TRBV9 and TRBJ2-6; D ambiguous. CDR1 and CDR2 from the germline V gene are SGDLS and YYNGEE. The CDR3 covers 14 residues. Trimming shortened V by 2 bases and J by 0 bases, and 3 bases separated the two germline ends. Here the CDR3 DNA reads TGTGCCAGCAGCGTCATCTCTGGGGCCAACGTCCTGACTTTC. Protein: CASSVISGANVLTF.

V usage is TRBV18 and J usage is TRBJ2-1; weak D call: TRBD2 (5 bases). The CDR3 consists of 13 residues. Trimming took 3 bases from V and 5 from J, leaving 8 bases between them. Germline V gene sequence: CDR1 KGHSH, CDR2 LQKENI. CDR3 in DNA: TGTGCCAGCTCACCGGACTTTGACAATGAGCAGTTCTTC. Protein sequence: CASSPDFDNEQFF.

Here the CDR3 reads CASSLFPLAGTQYF. In DNA, the CDR3 is TGTGCCAGCAGTTTATTCCCCTTAGCGGGTACGCAGTATTTT. The V gene is TRBV27, the J gene TRBJ2-3; TRBD2 matches 7 bases. V shed 1 base, J shed 8 bases, and the junction held 6 bases outside the gene matches. Germline CDR1 and CDR2: MNHEY and SMNVEV (reference sequence). The CDR3 is 14 residues long.

The chain carries TRBV10-3 and TRBJ2-1; no clear D gene. Trimming took off 0 bases at V and 3 bases at J, with 3 bases between the two ends. The CDR3 is made up of 13 amino acids. CDR1 is ENHRY and CDR2 is SYGVKD in the germline V gene. This CDR3 is CAISESSYNEQFF. The CDR3 region has the DNA TGTGCCATCAGTGAGTCGAGCTACAATGAGCAGTTCTTC.

This chain joins TRBV2 and TRBJ2-1, with D maybe TRBD2 (6 bases). Trimming took 3 bases from V and 8 from J, leaving 23 bases between them. The CDR3 consists of 17 residues. Germline assignment: CDR1 SNHLY and CDR2 FYNNEI. The CDR3 coding sequence is TGTGCCAGCAGTGACCCCATACTAGCCCTCCCCGGCGATGAGCAGTTCTTC. Residues: CASSDPILALPGDEQFF.

The rearrangement uses TRBV19 and TRBJ2-7, with D unclear. The CDR3 has 16 amino acids. Germline V CDR1 and CDR2: LNHDA, SQIVND (reference sequence). Trimming pared 8 bases from V and 5 bases from J, leaving 25 bases between. CDR3 loop: CASSPLADSNVHEQYF. The CDR3 coding sequence is TGTGCCAGTTCCCCCCTGGCAGATTCAAATGTCCACGAGCAGTACTTC.

The gene calls are TRBV27 and TRBJ2-7; 8 bases line up with TRBD1. Germline CDR1 MNHEY, CDR2 SMNVEV (reference sequence). CDR3 size: 15 residues. V lost 3 bases, J lost 4 bases, and 8 bases stayed unmatched. CDR3 DNA sequence: TGTGCCAGCAGTTTCTGGACCGGGACAGGATACGAGCAGTACTTC. This gives the protein CASSFWTGTGYEQYF.

The rearrangement links TRBV10-1 to TRBJ1-3, with TRBD1 identical over 11 bases. Germline CDR1 reads WNHNN; CDR2 reads SYGVQD (reference sequence). Trimming removed 4 bases from V and 8 bases from J; junction bases left unmatched: 4. There are 14 residues in the CDR3. As DNA, the CDR3 is TGCGCCAGCAGTGGGACAGGGGGCGCGGACACCATATATTTT. Translated: CASSGTGGADTIYF.

The chain links TRBV2 to TRBJ1-1, with D unclear. V dropped 1 base and J dropped 6 bases, with 6 bases sitting between them. The CDR3 runs 12 residues. Germline assignment: CDR1 SNHLY and CDR2 FYNNEI. The CDR3 loop reads CASSEDFPEAFF. CDR3 nucleotides: TGTGCCAGCAGTGAAGACTTTCCTGAAGCTTTCTTT.